The 28 T cell receptor beta chains below all came from one sample that was sequenced in a study of T cells in women clearing cervical HPV infection. The data were produced by immunoSEQ multiplex PCR, yet TCRdb's version contains in-frame clones alone and is incomplete. In all, the sample yields around 30,000 clones. What was sequenced was blood buffy coat. These receptors all come from a woman aged 18-70 years with a cervical HPV16 infection that either progressed to CIN3+ or cleared (not recorded which).

Concerning this clone itself: The read falls 3 residues short of the CDR3 end, and the missing part is taken from the germline J gene. The J gene is TRBJ2-7, the V gene TRBV12-3 or TRBV12-4; TRBD1 matches 10 bases. This CDR3 is 16 amino acids long. V lost 6 bases and J lost 3; bases outside the gene matches: 11. Partial CDR3 DNA: TGTGCCAGCAGCTCCGTGGGCCGGGACAGGGGCTACGAG. Translation gives CASSSVGRDRGYE. The whole CDR3 protein reads CASSSVGRDRGYEQYF.

Turning to this clone: The read falls 3 residues short of the CDR3 end, and the missing part is taken from the germline J gene. The rearrangement links TRBV29-1 to TRBJ1-1, with D uncertain. The CDR3 has 11 amino acids. Germline assignment: CDR1 SQVTM and CDR2 ANQGSEA. V gave up 6 bases and J gave up 2 bases, with 7 bases separating them. CDR3 residues: CSVYRNTEAFF. CDR3 bases read: TGCAGCGTATACAGAAACACTGAA.

Of note for this clone: The missing CDR3 end, 3 residues past where the read stops, is filled in from the germline J gene. The rearrangement links TRBV20-1 to TRBJ1-3; 7 nucleotides match TRBD1. The CDR3 runs 15 residues. V gave up 0 bases and J gave up 8 bases; unmatched junction bases: 10. The V gene's germline CDR1 is DFQATT and CDR2 SNEGSKA (reference sequence). CDR3 bases read: TGCAGTGCTAGAGACGACAGGGCGGTCTATGACACC. Amino acid sequence: CSARDDRAVYDT. The full CDR3 sequence reads CSARDDRAVYDTIYF.

As regards this clone: The read stops 3 residues short of the end of the CDR3; the missing end is completed from the germline J gene. The rearrangement links TRBV19 to TRBJ2-5; 11 nucleotides align to TRBD1. Germline lookup yields CDR1 LNHDA and CDR2 SQIVND (reference sequence). Trimming cost V 6 bases and J 5 bases; bases outside gene matches: 8. The CDR3 is made up of 15 amino acids. The CDR3 DNA, read in part, is TGTGCCAGTAGGAGGACAGGGGGCAGGTGGGAGACC. Translated: CASRRTGGRWET. In full, the CDR3 is CASRRTGGRWETQYF.

A word on this clone: The DNA ends 3 residues before the CDR3 does, and the rest of the CDR3 is filled in from the germline J gene. The J gene is TRBJ2-3, the V gene TRBV28; tentative D call: TRBD1 (6 bases). Germline CDR1 is MDHEN and CDR2 is SYDVKM. The CDR3 runs to 14 residues. The germline V and J ends were trimmed by 6 bases and 1 base, with 11 bases remaining between them. Incomplete CDR3 DNA: TGTGCCAGCAGCTCAGGGGTTGGCACAGATACG. Translating gives CASSSGVGTDT. The CDR3 in its entirety is CASSSGVGTDTQYF.

As for this clone: The CDR3 end is not reached by the read, which stops 3 residues before it; the germline J gene fills it in. This chain uses TRBV20-1 with TRBJ1-5; tentative D call: TRBD1 (5 bases). The CDR3 length is 13 residues. CDR1 and CDR2 from the germline V gene are DFQATT and SNEGSKA (reference sequence). V was clipped by 4 bases and J by 6 bases, with 13 bases between them. The chain's CDR3 is CSAIRGKSQPQHF. CDR3 bases read: TGCAGTGCTATAAGGGGTAAAAGTCAGCCC.

As concerns this clone: The read ends 3 residues shy of where the CDR3 ends; the end is completed using the germline J gene. This chain joins TRBV24-1 and TRBJ2-1; 8 nucleotides match TRBD1. This CDR3 region has 16 residues. J gave up 5 bases and V 0 bases, and 5 bases lay outside the gene matches. Germline CDR1 is KGHDR and CDR2 is SFDVKD. The CDR3 loop reads CATSDLGRTGNNEQFF. The sequenced part of the CDR3 DNA is TGTGCCACCAGTGATTTGGGCAGGACAGGGAACAATGAG.

As to this clone: The sequence runs out 3 residues before the end of the CDR3; the remainder is reconstructed from the germline J gene. V is TRBV19 and J is TRBJ2-6, with 7 bases aligning to TRBD2. The germline V gene has CDR1 LNHDA and CDR2 SQIVND (reference sequence). This CDR3 is 16 amino acids long. V trimming: 9 bases; J trimming: 0 bases; junction bases outside the gene matches: 8. The CDR3 loop is CASSVGGGSGANVLTF. The CDR3 DNA, read in part, is TGTGCCAGCTCCGTGGGGGGGGGCTCTGGGGCCAACGTC. The whole variable domain, filled in from reference TRBV19 and TRBJ2-6, reads DGGITQSPKYLFRKEGQNVTLSCEQNLNHDAMYWYRQDPGQGLRLIYYSQIVNDFQKGDIAEGYSVSREKKESFPLTVTSAQKNPTAFYLCASSVGGGSGANVLTFGAGSRLTVL.

A remark on this clone: Read coverage stops 3 residues before the CDR3 terminus; the germline J gene supplies the remainder. This sequence joins TRBV7-2 and TRBJ2-7, with TRBD2 as a possible D gene (5 bases). V lost 5 bases and J lost 3, with 17 bases in between. Germline V gene lookup returns CDR1 SGHTA and CDR2 FQGNSA. There are 15 residues in the CDR3. The CDR3 DNA, read in part, is TGTGCCAGCAGCCCGTCCGGGGTCTTTGGCTACGAG. This encodes CASSPSGVFGYE. The whole CDR3 is CASSPSGVFGYEQYF.

In the case of this clone: The CDR3 is cut off 3 residues early in the read; its end comes from the germline J gene. This chain uses TRBV10-3 with TRBJ1-2; D unclear. The CDR3 sequence is 16 residues long. Germline V gene data show CDR1 as ENHRY and CDR2 as SYGVKD. This CDR3 reads CAISDPRRVLSRGYTF. CDR3 DNA (partial): TGTGCCATCAGTGACCCCCGGCGGGTGTTGAGTAGGGGC.

Turning to this clone: The CDR3 extends 3 residues past the end of the read, so its final part is completed from the germline J gene. This chain uses TRBV20-1 with TRBJ2-1; 12 bases are a match to TRBD2. The CDR3 is 16 residues long. The germline V gene has CDR1 DFQATT and CDR2 SNEGSKA (reference sequence). Trimming at V came to 6 bases and at J to 5 bases, leaving 11 bases not matched to a gene. The CDR3 bases that were read are TGCAGTGCCCGTGGACTAGCGGGAAAACCCCACAATGAG. Protein product: CSARGLAGKPHNE. The complete CDR3 reads CSARGLAGKPHNEQFF.

On this clone itself: With the read ending 3 residues before the CDR3 end, the germline J gene is used to fill in that end. The genes are TRBV18 and TRBJ2-7, with TRBD1 identical over 7 bases. V lost 3 bases, J lost 5 bases, and 10 bases stayed unmatched. There are 15 residues in the CDR3. CDR1 is KGHSH, CDR2 LQKENI, per germline. The covered CDR3 bases are TGTGCCAGCTCACCCGACAGGGATCAGGGAAACGAG. Residues: CASSPDRDQGNE. The CDR3 in full is CASSPDRDQGNEQYF.

CDR3: CASSSLGQGMISYDYTF. CDR3 DNA, as far as it was read: TGTGCCAGTAGTTCCTTGGGACAGGGGATGATATCCTACGAC. The rearrangement joins TRBV19 to TRBJ1-2, with TRBD1 matching over 10 bases. The sequence runs out 3 residues before the end of the CDR3; the remainder is reconstructed from the germline J gene. The CDR3 totals 17 residues. Germline-derived CDR1 and CDR2 are LNHDA and SQIVND (reference sequence).

A word on this clone: The read finishes 3 residues shy of the CDR3 end, and the germline J gene is used to complete it. The V and J genes are TRBV5-1 and TRBJ2-1; D is perhaps TRBD1 (6 bases). The CDR3 is 13 amino acids. The V gene's germline CDR1 is SGHRS and CDR2 YFSETQ. The V end was cut by 3 bases, the J end by 5 bases, with 9 bases between. This chain's CDR3 is CASSWTVHNEQFF. Incomplete CDR3 DNA: TGCGCCAGCAGCTGGACAGTTCACAATGAG.

The CDR3 here is CASSPGELQETQYF. The sequenced part of the CDR3 DNA is TGTGCCAGCAGCCCGGGGGAACTCCAAGAGACC. The rearrangement joins TRBV5-4 to TRBJ2-5, with D tentatively TRBD2 (6 bases). The read is 3 residues too short to cover the CDR3 end, so that end is filled in from the germline J gene. This CDR3 is 14 amino acids long. The V gene's germline CDR1 is SGHNT and CDR2 YYREEE (reference sequence). V lost 4 bases, J lost 1 base, and 11 bases lay in between.

The CDR3 sequence is CASMPQGAHGTDTQYF. CDR3 DNA (partial): TGCGCCAGCATGCCACAGGGGGCGCACGGCACAGATACG. The chain joins TRBV10-2 to TRBJ2-3; 9 positions agree with TRBD1. Read data end 3 residues before the CDR3 end; the end is taken from the germline J gene. Germline V gives CDR1 WSHSY, CDR2 SAAADI. The trim removed 7 bases at V and 1 base at J, leaving 9 bases unmatched. The CDR3 consists of 16 residues.

To note about this clone: Read sequence stops 3 residues before the CDR3 end, and the germline J gene provides the missing end. This rearrangement joins TRBV20-1 to TRBJ2-3; 11 nucleotides line up with TRBD2. The CDR3 contains 17 residues. Germline V gene sequence: CDR1 DFQATT, CDR2 SNEGSKA (reference sequence). After removal of 0 bases from V and 5 bases from J, the junction contained 10 bases not matched to a gene. CDR3 DNA (partial): TGCAGTGCTAGAGATCACAGAGTAGCGGGGGGGCAAGATACG. Protein sequence: CSARDHRVAGGQDT. The whole CDR3 reads CSARDHRVAGGQDTQYF.

As to this clone: Sequencing ends 3 residues short of the CDR3 end; the germline J gene provides the rest. The V and J genes are TRBV19 and TRBJ1-1; the match to TRBD1 covers 8 bases. CDR1 and CDR2 from the germline V gene are LNHDA and SQIVND (reference sequence). The CDR3 consists of 13 residues. The sequenced CDR3 bases are TGTGCCAGTAAGGGCCTCGACAGGGGAGGA. Its translation: CASKGLDRGG. The whole CDR3 sequence reads CASKGLDRGGAFF.

The sequenced CDR3 bases are TGTGCCAGTAGTATAATAGGGGATCGGTACGAC. Its protein is CASSIIGDRYD. The complete CDR3 reads CASSIIGDRYDYTF. This chain joins TRBV19 and TRBJ1-2; tentative D call: TRBD1 (5 bases). The read terminates 3 residues ahead of where the CDR3 ends, so the germline J gene completes it. CDR1 is LNHDA and CDR2 is SQIVND in the germline V gene (reference sequence). The CDR3 is 14 residues long.

Of note for this clone: Read coverage stops 3 residues before the CDR3 terminus; the germline J gene supplies the remainder. V is TRBV11-2 and J is TRBJ1-5, with TRBD1 as a possible D gene (6 bases). V gave up 5 bases and J gave up 6 bases, with 11 bases separating them. The V gene's germline CDR1 is SGHAT and CDR2 FQNNGV. The CDR3 spans 13 residues. The CDR3 protein is CASSQDSLQPQHF. CDR3 DNA (partial): TGTGCCAGCAGCCAGGACAGCCTTCAGCCC.

Regarding this clone: The read ends 3 residues shy of where the CDR3 ends; the end is completed using the germline J gene. The gene calls are TRBV20-1 and TRBJ2-6; weak D call: TRBD1 (6 bases). Deletions cut 3 bases from V and 0 bases from J, with 12 bases between. The CDR3 extends over 16 amino acids. Germline CDR1 and CDR2: DFQATT and SNEGSKA (reference sequence). The DNA read from the CDR3 is TGCAGTGCTAGCAACAGGGCCCTCTCTGGGGCCAACGTC. Its protein is CSASNRALSGANV. The entire CDR3 reads CSASNRALSGANVLTF.

To note about this clone: The read ends 3 residues shy of where the CDR3 ends; the end is completed using the germline J gene. The chain employs TRBV7-9 and TRBJ2-7; TRBD1 aligns across 8 bases. Germline V CDR1 and CDR2: SEHNR, FQNEAQ (reference sequence). V lost 5 bases to trimming and J lost 3 bases; unmatched junction nucleotides: 9. This CDR3 region has 15 residues. The sequenced CDR3 bases are TGTGCCAGCAGCCCAGACAGGGGTTCCGGCTACGAG. Its translation is CASSPDRGSGYE. The complete CDR3 sequence is CASSPDRGSGYEQYF.

Of note for this clone: The CDR3 extends 3 residues past the end of the read, so its final part is completed from the germline J gene. This chain links TRBV7-8 with TRBJ2-3, with 7 bases that match TRBD2. Germline CDR1 SGHVS, CDR2 FQNEAQ. The CDR3 is made up of 16 amino acids. V shed 5 bases, J shed 4 bases, and the junction held 12 bases outside the gene matches. The sequenced part of the CDR3 DNA is TGTGCCAGCAGCGCCAGCAGCGGGACTGCGTCAGATACG. Its translation is CASSASSGTASDT. In full, the CDR3 is CASSASSGTASDTQYF.

With regard to this clone: Coverage ceases 3 residues before the CDR3 finishes, and the germline J gene fills in the end. The chain links TRBV10-3 to TRBJ1-5, with 10 bases lining up with TRBD1. The germline V gene has CDR1 ENHRY and CDR2 SYGVKD. This CDR3 is built from 14 residues. Trimming cost V 10 bases and J 6 bases; bases outside gene matches: 9. The sequenced CDR3 bases are TGTGCCACCTGGACAGGGGGTGGGGGTCAGCCC. Encoded protein: CATWTGGGGQP. In full, the CDR3 reads CATWTGGGGQPQHF.

As regards this clone: The missing CDR3 end, 3 residues past where the read stops, is filled in from the germline J gene. The rearrangement joins TRBV19 to TRBJ1-2, with D possibly TRBD1 on 5 matching bases. The CDR3 is 19 residues long. Germline-derived CDR1 and CDR2 are LNHDA and SQIVND (reference sequence). The chain's CDR3 is CASSRGLAGLLSSYNDYTF. CDR3 DNA, as far as it was read: TGTGCCAGTAGTAGAGGACTAGCGGGGCTCCTTAGCTCCTACAATGAC.

Comment on this clone: Read sequence stops 3 residues before the CDR3 end, and the germline J gene provides the missing end. V is TRBV7-8 and J is TRBJ2-5; 8 positions agree with TRBD2. CDR3 size: 15 residues. Losses at the gene ends were 5 bases for V and 1 base for J; bases not matched to a gene: 6. Germline V gene data show CDR1 as SGHVS and CDR2 as FQNEAQ. CDR3 sequence: CASSRLTSGQETQYF. CDR3 DNA, as far as it was read: TGTGCCAGCAGCCGGCTTACTAGCGGCCAAGAGACC.

For this clone: The read terminates 3 residues before the CDR3 end, so the remaining end is supplied by the germline J gene. The rearrangement joins TRBV5-4 to TRBJ2-7; D remains unclear. V was pared by 0 bases and J by 2 bases, with 6 bases between. The CDR3 length is 13 residues. The germline V gene has CDR1 SGHNT and CDR2 YYREEE (reference sequence). CDR3 region: CASSLDIAYEQYF. The covered CDR3 bases are TGTGCCAGCAGCTTGGATATCGCCTACGAG.

With regard to this clone: The read gets to within 3 residues of the CDR3 end, and the germline J gene fills in the rest. The chain employs TRBV18 and TRBJ1-5; TRBD1 is a possible D gene (5 bases). V was cut by 3 bases and J by 3 bases, with 12 bases left in between. CDR3 length: 15 amino acids. CDR1 is KGHSH and CDR2 is LQKENI in the germline V gene. The sequenced part of the CDR3 DNA is TGTGCCAGCTCACCCATCAGGGAAAACAATCAGCCC. The encoded protein is CASSPIRENNQP. The entire CDR3 protein is CASSPIRENNQPQHF.